The 22 T cell receptor beta chains below were found in one sample sequenced in a study of human T cells and chemical hapten exposure. TCRdb redid the calling of the RACE reads with MiXCR, one entry per CDR3 protein. This table has 85,000 to 100,000 distinct CDR3 sequences, 11% appearing once. As to time point: patch test 2, 6 weeks after DPC sensitization. Treatment noted: therapeutic diphenylcyclopropenone sensitization with weekly scalp DPC. The sequences come from whole blood, collected in connection with sensitization to the hapten diphenylcyclopropenone (DPC). The receptors were gathered from a man aged 40-49 years with alopecia areata. Some clones in this sample may be carry-over from other donors' samples.

The gene calls are TRBV9 and TRBJ2-1; unclear D gene. V was shortened by 4 bases and J by 10 bases, with 15 bases between the two germline ends. CDR3 length equals 13 residues. Germline assignment: CDR1 SGDLS and CDR2 YYNGEE. CDR3 DNA sequence: TGTGCCAGCAGCCCCTCCCTGTCGAGCGAGCAGTTCTTC. It encodes CASSPSLSSEQFF.

The chain employs TRBV20-1 and TRBJ2-4; 8 bases align to TRBD2. The CDR3 length is 14 residues. CDR1 and CDR2 from the germline V gene are DFQATT and SNEGSKA (reference sequence). The ends lost 5 bases at V and 10 bases at J; junction bases unmatched: 13. CDR3 nucleotides: TGCAGTGCTGACCCTACGGGGGGGAACTCGATTCAGTACTTC. It yields the protein CSADPTGGNSIQYF.

The sample holds a few counts of this clonotype. The chain couples TRBV3-1 to TRBJ2-1; TRBD2 aligns across 7 bases. The V gene end was trimmed by 6 bases and the J gene end by 7 bases; junction bases not matched to a gene: 9. Germline V gene data show CDR1 as LGHDT and CDR2 as YNNKEL (reference sequence). This CDR3 is built from 14 residues. CDR3 nucleotides: TGTGCCAGCAGGAGGGGAGGGCCGAGAAATGAGCAGTTCTTC. Translating gives CASRRGGPRNEQFF.

The chain uses TRBV27 and TRBJ2-4; TRBD1 might be the D (6 bases). CDR1 is MNHEY and CDR2 is SMNVEV in the germline V gene (reference sequence). V dropped 2 bases and J dropped 3 bases, with 11 bases sitting between them. This CDR3 has 15 amino acids. As DNA, the CDR3 is TGTGCCAGCAGTTTACTGGGGGCAGGCAAAAACATTCAGTACTTC. It codes for CASSLLGAGKNIQYF.

This clonotype was observed many times. The CDR3 sequence: CAIRPRTGTDGYTF. DNA of the CDR3: TGTGCCATCAGGCCCCGGACAGGGACTGATGGCTACACCTTC. The chain uses TRBV10-3 and TRBJ1-2, with TRBD1 matching 8 bases. The CDR3 loop spans 14 amino acids. Germline V gene sequence: CDR1 ENHRY, CDR2 SYGVKD. The junction had 9 bases not matched to a gene; V was cut back by 6 bases and J by 6 bases.

This clonotype has only a few counts. The chain recombines TRBV6-5 with TRBJ1-1; the D is unclear. Deletions cut 6 bases from V and 4 bases from J, with 15 bases between. The CDR3 has 14 residues. In germline, CDR1 is MNHEY, CDR2 SVGAGI. This chain's CDR3 is CASSPVVPITEAFF. The CDR3 region has the DNA TGTGCCAGCAGCCCCGTTGTCCCCATCACTGAAGCTTTCTTT.

The chain combines TRBV10-3 with TRBJ2-1, with 9 bases lining up with TRBD2. Per the germline V gene, CDR1 is ENHRY and CDR2 is SYGVKD. The CDR3 covers 15 residues. V shed 8 bases and J 6 bases; nucleotides not matched to a gene: 11. The CDR3 spells CAIRGAGGPGNEQFF. The DNA for the CDR3 is TGTGCCATCCGAGGGGCGGGAGGGCCAGGCAATGAGCAGTTCTTC.

This clonotype was detected ten times or more. V gene TRBV6-2 or TRBV6-3 combines with J gene TRBJ2-3, with 9 bases fitting TRBD2. Unmatched junction bases numbered 7, after V lost 0 bases and J lost 3 bases. This CDR3 contains 17 residues. Germline CDR1 MNHEY, CDR2 SVGEGT. DNA for the CDR3: TGTGCCAGCAGTTACTCCCTAGCGGGACGTAAGACAGATACGCAGTATTTT. Protein product: CASSYSLAGRKTDTQYF.

This clonotype was counted a few times. One end of the junction does not line up with germline, which may come from a read error. The chain joins TRBV12-3 or TRBV12-4 to TRBJ2-1, with D possibly matching TRBD2 (5 bases). The CDR3 consists of 11 residues. CDR3 protein: CASSLANEQFF. The CDR3 DNA reads as TGTGCCAGCAGCTTAGCGAATGAGCAGTTCTTC.

This clonotype was found a few times. This chain connects TRBV30 to TRBJ1-4, with 7 bases aligning to TRBD1. Germline assignment: CDR1 GTSNPN and CDR2 SVGIG (reference sequence). The CDR3 covers 16 residues. The V segment lost 2 bases and the J segment 0 bases; nucleotides outside the gene matches: 6. CDR3 region: CAWSTYRGATNEKLFF. CDR3 bases: TGTGCCTGGAGTACTTACAGGGGCGCAACTAATGAAAAACTGTTTTTT.

This sequence joins TRBV20-1 and TRBJ1-5; D gene ambiguous. The germline V gene encodes CDR1 DFQATT and CDR2 SNEGSKA (reference sequence). There are 13 residues in the CDR3. V dropped 5 bases and J dropped 0 bases, with 8 bases sitting between them. CDR3 loop: CSAFQNSNQPQHF. Here the CDR3 DNA reads TGCAGTGCTTTTCAAAATAGCAATCAGCCCCAGCATTTT.

This clonotype was seen a handful of times. The genes are TRBV6-6 and TRBJ2-7; D not resolved. CDR1 and CDR2 (germline): MNHNY, SVGAGI (reference sequence). The CDR3 contains 14 residues. Trimming took off 2 bases at V and 3 bases at J, with 11 bases between the two ends. CDR3 sequence reads: CASSYGRDDYEQYF. The DNA for the CDR3 is TGTGCCAGCAGTTACGGCCGTGATGACTACGAGCAGTACTTC.

This clonotype was picked up a small number of times. The chain's CDR3 is CASSHRQSSGNTIYF. In DNA, the CDR3 is TGTGCCAGCAGCCATAGACAGTCCTCTGGAAACACCATATATTTT. This chain links TRBV14 with TRBJ1-3; tentatively, D is TRBD1 (5 bases). The CDR3 extends over 15 amino acids. Trimming removed 3 bases from V and 0 bases from J, with 9 bases in between. Looked up from germline, CDR1 is SGHDN and CDR2 is FVKESK.

This clonotype was observed a few times. This rearrangement joins TRBV28 to TRBJ2-1; 13 nucleotides line up with TRBD2. The CDR3 is 15 residues long. J was trimmed by 6 bases and V by 4 bases; bases with no gene match: 3. In germline, CDR1 is MDHEN, CDR2 SYDVKM. CDR3 amino acids: CASSWTSGSFNEQFF. The CDR3 bases are TGTGCCAGCAGTTGGACTAGCGGGAGCTTCAATGAGCAGTTCTTC.

The sample holds a few counts of this clonotype. V and J are TRBV11-1 and TRBJ2-3; D gene uncertain. Looked up from germline, CDR1 is SGHAT and CDR2 is FQDESV (reference sequence). This CDR3 has 13 residues. The V end lost 2 bases, the J end lost 4 bases, and 7 bases lay between the germline ends. CDR3 protein: CASSLQVPDTQYF. In nucleotides, the CDR3 is TGTGCCAGCAGCTTACAGGTACCAGATACGCAGTATTTT.

This chain uses TRBV24-1 with TRBJ2-6; the D is unclear. CDR1 and CDR2 (germline): KGHDR, SFDVKD. The CDR3 has 16 residues. The V end lost 2 bases, the J end lost 0 bases, and 7 bases lay between the germline ends. The CDR3 DNA reads TGTGCCACCAGTGATTCCATAATCTCTGGGGCCAACGTCCTGACTTTC. This gives the protein CATSDSIISGANVLTF.

This clonotype has a count of ten or more. CDR3 coding DNA: TGTGCCAGCAGCCAAGTTAGCGGGAGCGCAGATACGCAGTATTTT. Amino acid sequence: CASSQVSGSADTQYF. The chain joins TRBV3-1 to TRBJ2-3; 9 bases align to TRBD2. There are 15 residues in the CDR3. CDR1 and CDR2 from the germline V gene are LGHDT and YNNKEL (reference sequence). With V trimmed by 1 base and J by 4 bases, 3 bases remained unmatched.

This clonotype showed up just a few times. V gene TRBV25-1 combines with J gene TRBJ1-1, with D perhaps TRBD1 (5 bases). Germline CDR1 is MGHDK and CDR2 is SYGVNS. The CDR3 totals 15 residues. Trimming cost V 6 bases and J 5 bases, with 19 bases left between them. CDR3 protein: CASSPGGARGTEAFF. The DNA for the CDR3 is TGTGCCAGCAGCCCTGGTGGAGCCCGGGGGACTGAAGCTTTCTTT.

This clonotype was counted at least ten times. V usage is TRBV18 and J usage is TRBJ2-7; perhaps TRBD1 as D (5 bases). Trimming cost V 3 bases and J 3 bases, with 15 bases left between them. This CDR3 is built from 15 residues. Germline CDR1 KGHSH, CDR2 LQKENI. CDR3 region: CASSPQGNANYEQYV. Here the CDR3 DNA reads TGTGCCAGCTCACCGCAGGGAAACGCGAACTACGAGCAGTACGTC.

This clonotype has just a few counts. The rearrangement links TRBV6-6 to TRBJ2-1; D perhaps matches TRBD1 (6 bases). CDR1 MNHNY and CDR2 SVGAGI come from the germline V gene (reference sequence). This CDR3 region has 14 residues. V was clipped by 7 bases and J by 4 bases, with 14 bases between them. CDR3 sequence: CASTRQDPYNEQFF. CDR3 sequence (DNA): TGTGCCAGCACTAGACAGGACCCGTACAATGAGCAGTTCTTC.

The V call is TRBV30, the J call TRBJ1-1, with D unresolved. The V gene's germline CDR1 is GTSNPN and CDR2 SVGIG (reference sequence). Trimming removed 4 bases from V and 6 bases from J, with 21 bases in between. The CDR3 has 15 amino acids. As DNA, the CDR3 is TGTGCCTGGATCGGGGAAAACCTGAGGTGGTCTGAAGCTTTCTTT. It codes for CAWIGENLRWSEAFF.

This clonotype was detected only a few times. The J gene is TRBJ2-7, the V gene TRBV5-6, with D perhaps being TRBD1 or TRBD2 (5 bases each). The CDR3 consists of 16 residues. CDR1 and CDR2 from the germline V gene are SGHDT and YYEEEE. Trimming took off 4 bases at V and 3 bases at J, with 20 bases between the two ends. The CDR3 sequence is CASSREGTGILYEQYF. CDR3 DNA sequence: TGTGCCAGCAGCCGAGAAGGGACGGGGATCCTCTACGAGCAGTACTTC.